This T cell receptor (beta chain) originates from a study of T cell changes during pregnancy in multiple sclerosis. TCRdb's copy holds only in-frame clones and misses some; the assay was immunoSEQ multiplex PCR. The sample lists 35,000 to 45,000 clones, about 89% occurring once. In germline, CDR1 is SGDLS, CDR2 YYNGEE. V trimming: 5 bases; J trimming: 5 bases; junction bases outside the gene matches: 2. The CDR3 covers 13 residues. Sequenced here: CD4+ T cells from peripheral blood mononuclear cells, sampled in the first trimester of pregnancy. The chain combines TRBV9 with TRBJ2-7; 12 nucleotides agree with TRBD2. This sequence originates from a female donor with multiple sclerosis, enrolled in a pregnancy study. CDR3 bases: TGTGCCAGCAGGACTAGCGGGAGCCACGAGCAGTACTTC. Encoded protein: CASRTSGSHEQYF.